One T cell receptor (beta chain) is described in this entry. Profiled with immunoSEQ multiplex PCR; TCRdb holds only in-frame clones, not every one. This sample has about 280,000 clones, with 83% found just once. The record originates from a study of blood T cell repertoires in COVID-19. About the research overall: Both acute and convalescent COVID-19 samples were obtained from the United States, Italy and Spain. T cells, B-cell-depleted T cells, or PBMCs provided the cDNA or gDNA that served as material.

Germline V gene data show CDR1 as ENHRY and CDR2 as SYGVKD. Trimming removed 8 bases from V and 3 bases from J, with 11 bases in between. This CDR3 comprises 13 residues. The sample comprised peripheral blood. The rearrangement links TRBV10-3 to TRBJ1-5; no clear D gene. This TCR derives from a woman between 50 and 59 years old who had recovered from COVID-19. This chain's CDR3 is CAIVEATNQPQHF. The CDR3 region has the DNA TGTGCCATCGTGGAGGCTACCAATCAGCCCCAGCATTTT.